The clone carrying this T cell receptor (beta chain) was detected only a few times. Its antigen is not identified. Time point defined: patch test 1, 2 weeks after DPC sensitization. Stated treatment: therapeutic diphenylcyclopropenone sensitization with weekly scalp DPC. These data originate in a study of human T cells and chemical hapten exposure. Overall study context: TCR yields per sample varied mostly from small pooled library volume differences.

TCRdb reprocessed the RACE reads via MiXCR and lists one record per CDR3 protein. The profile covers 340,000 or so distinct CDR3 sequences, with around 7% appearing a single time and around 8.2% taken by the ten largest. Regarding the study as a whole: Versus controls, expanded TCRs had significantly more large CDR3 similarity clusters. TCRs exceeding a frequency of 1 in 1000 stayed unchanged under DPC sensitization.

The sample in question was whole blood, obtained in connection with sensitization to the hapten diphenylcyclopropenone (DPC). The receptor comes from a woman aged 18-35 years with alopecia areata. Some clones in this sample may be carry-over from other donors' samples.

The CDR3 nucleotides are TGTGCCAGCAGCTTATCCCCACTCTCCTACAATGAGCAGTTCTTC. This gives the protein CASSLSPLSYNEQFF. The gene calls are TRBV7-2 and TRBJ2-1, with D uncertain. Trimming left V 2 bases short and J 0 bases short, with 8 bases between. Germline loops: CDR1 SGHTA, CDR2 FQGNSA. CDR3 length: 15 residues.